A selection of T cell receptor beta chains follows, all from one sample in a study of beta chain features in type 1 diabetes. Repertoires were generated with immunoSEQ multiplex PCR, while TCRdb's copy carries only in-frame clones and drops some. The table records hundreds of thousands of clones, about an eighth of them present only once. The sample comprised naive CD4+ T cells from blood. The origin of the receptors is a man in his late teens or twenties with type 1 diabetes. Both conserved end residues are part of each CDR3. Each record gives: CDR3 length, J gene, clone size, D gene, V gene, CDR3 DNA, CDR3 protein. A D gene is named only where the DNA matches it firmly. Not every row has a clone size; where given, it reads once, few, many or a size class.

len: 15
j_gene: TRBJ1-5
abundance: few
d_gene: .
v_gene: TRBV4-1
CDR3nt: TGCGCCAGCAGCCAAGATCGGGCCCCCGGCCAGCCCCAGCATTTT
CDR3aa: CASSQDRAPGQPQHF

len: 16
j_gene: TRBJ1-1
abundance: .
d_gene: TRBD1
v_gene: TRBV19
CDR3nt: TGTGCCAGTAGTACCCGACAGGGCAAAAGGGACACTGAAGCTTTCTTT
CDR3aa: CASSTRQGKRDTEAFF

len: 14
j_gene: TRBJ1-4
abundance: few
d_gene: .
v_gene: TRBV6-5
CDR3nt: TGTGCCAGCAGCCTAAACGGGCGACGGGAAAAACTGTTTTTT
CDR3aa: CASSLNGRREKLFF

len: 15
j_gene: TRBJ2-7
abundance: few
d_gene: TRBD2
v_gene: TRBV5-1
CDR3nt: TGCGCCAGCAGCTTGAGTAGCGGGGCTACCTACGAGCAGTACTTC
CDR3aa: CASSLSSGATYEQYF

len: 12
j_gene: TRBJ2-3
abundance: few
d_gene: .
v_gene: TRBV14
CDR3nt: TGTGCCAGCAGACAGGAAACAGATACGCAGTATTTT
CDR3aa: CASRQETDTQYF

len: 13
j_gene: TRBJ2-2
abundance: .
d_gene: .
v_gene: TRBV6-5
CDR3nt: TGTGCCAGCAGTGCAAACAGGGTCGGGGAGCTGTTTTTT
CDR3aa: CASSANRVGELFF

len: 14
j_gene: TRBJ2-5
abundance: few
d_gene: .
v_gene: TRBV29-1
CDR3nt: TGCAGCGTCACCAGACACGACTTCCAAGAGACCCAGTACTTC
CDR3aa: CSVTRHDFQETQYF

len: 15
j_gene: TRBJ2-5
abundance: few
d_gene: .
v_gene: TRBV11-2
CDR3nt: TGTGCCAGCACCACGGGGGCCCTCTTCCAAGAGACCCAGTACTTC
CDR3aa: CASTTGALFQETQYF

len: 15
j_gene: TRBJ1-4
abundance: few
d_gene: .
v_gene: TRBV7-2
CDR3nt: TGTGCCAGCAGCCCTCTATCTGCCCGGGGTGAAAAACTGTTTTTT
CDR3aa: CASSPLSARGEKLFF

len: 12
j_gene: TRBJ2-7
abundance: .
d_gene: .
v_gene: TRBV30
CDR3nt: TGTGCCTGGACGATGGGATCCTACGAGCAGTACTTC
CDR3aa: CAWTMGSYEQYF

len: 13
j_gene: TRBJ2-3
abundance: few
d_gene: TRBD2
v_gene: TRBV29-1
CDR3nt: TGCAGCGAGGGACTCGGGAGGGCAGATACGCAGTATTTT
CDR3aa: CSEGLGRADTQYF

len: 15
j_gene: TRBJ2-5
abundance: few
d_gene: TRBD1
v_gene: TRBV6-5
CDR3nt: TGTGCCAGCCGGACAGGGGGAATAGAAACGGAGACCCAGTACTTC
CDR3aa: CASRTGGIETETQYF

len: 14
j_gene: TRBJ2-3
abundance: few
d_gene: .
v_gene: TRBV2
CDR3nt: TGTGCCAGCAGTGAAAGTCAGGCCACAGATACGCAGTATTTT
CDR3aa: CASSESQATDTQYF

len: 14
j_gene: TRBJ1-2
abundance: few
d_gene: .
v_gene: TRBV30
CDR3nt: TGTGCCTGGAGTGGGGTGGCCGTGAACTATGGCTACACCTTC
CDR3aa: CAWSGVAVNYGYTF

len: 13
j_gene: TRBJ1-1
abundance: few
d_gene: .
v_gene: TRBV2
CDR3nt: TGTGCCAGCGCTTGGGACGAGAACACTGAAGCTTTCTTT
CDR3aa: CASAWDENTEAFF

len: 14
j_gene: TRBJ1-2
abundance: .
d_gene: .
v_gene: TRBV5-6
CDR3nt: TGTGCCAGCAGCTTGGAAGCGGGGTCGGTTGGCTACACCTTC
CDR3aa: CASSLEAGSVGYTF

len: 16
j_gene: TRBJ2-7
abundance: few
d_gene: .
v_gene: TRBV18
CDR3nt: TGTGCCAGCTCACCACTGACAACATCTGACCCCTACGAGCAGTACTTC
CDR3aa: CASSPLTTSDPYEQYF

len: 14
j_gene: TRBJ2-7
abundance: .
d_gene: .
v_gene: TRBV6-6
CDR3nt: TGTGCCAGCAGCCAGGGGGGTAGTTCCTACGAGCAGTACTTC
CDR3aa: CASSQGGSSYEQYF

len: 15
j_gene: TRBJ2-5
abundance: .
d_gene: .
v_gene: TRBV11-2
CDR3nt: TGTGCCAGCAGCCCTGCGGACTCCCTGCGGGAGACCCAGTACTTC
CDR3aa: CASSPADSLRETQYF

len: 14
j_gene: TRBJ2-7
abundance: .
d_gene: .
v_gene: TRBV28
CDR3nt: TGTGCCAGCAGCCTCGGGGGCTCCCCCTACGAGCAGTACTTC
CDR3aa: CASSLGGSPYEQYF

len: 17
j_gene: TRBJ2-5
abundance: .
d_gene: TRBD2
v_gene: TRBV7-9
CDR3nt: TGTGCCAGCAGCTTTCGGGATCTGGCGGGGGATCAAGAGACCCAGTACTTC
CDR3aa: CASSFRDLAGDQETQYF

len: 14
j_gene: TRBJ1-1
abundance: .
d_gene: TRBD1
v_gene: TRBV11-2
CDR3nt: TGTGCCAGCAGGACTACAGGGGGCTGGACTGAAGCTTTCTTT
CDR3aa: CASRTTGGWTEAFF

len: 16
j_gene: TRBJ2-7
abundance: few
d_gene: TRBD1
v_gene: TRBV4-1
CDR3nt: TGCGCCAGCAGCCAAGATCGTAACAGGGGGCGCGACGAGCAGTACTTC
CDR3aa: CASSQDRNRGRDEQYF

len: 12
j_gene: TRBJ1-2
abundance: few
d_gene: .
v_gene: TRBV30
CDR3nt: TGTGCCTGGAGTGTGACACGTCGAGGCTACACCTTC
CDR3aa: CAWSVTRRGYTF

len: 11
j_gene: TRBJ2-1
abundance: few
d_gene: .
v_gene: TRBV30
CDR3nt: TGTGCCTGGAGCCCCGTCGAAGAGCAGTTCTTC
CDR3aa: CAWSPVEEQFF

len: 14
j_gene: TRBJ1-2
abundance: few
d_gene: .
v_gene: TRBV7-9
CDR3nt: TGTGCCAGCAGCTTAGGCAGGGAAGCCTATGGCTACACCTTC
CDR3aa: CASSLGREAYGYTF

len: 16
j_gene: TRBJ1-5
abundance: .
d_gene: TRBD1
v_gene: TRBV30
CDR3nt: TGTGCCTGGAGTGCTAGGGAGGGACAGGCGACTCAGCCCCAGCATTTT
CDR3aa: CAWSAREGQATQPQHF

len: 16
j_gene: TRBJ2-1
abundance: .
d_gene: TRBD2
v_gene: TRBV4-1
CDR3nt: TGCGCCAGCAGCCAATCTGGACTAGCGGGGGGGCTGGAGCAGTTCTTC
CDR3aa: CASSQSGLAGGLEQFF

len: 10
j_gene: TRBJ1-2
abundance: .
d_gene: .
v_gene: TRBV1
CDR3nt: TGCACCAGCAGCCACTATGGCTACACCTTC
CDR3aa: CTSSHYGYTF

len: 15
j_gene: TRBJ1-5
abundance: .
d_gene: .
v_gene: TRBV7-2
CDR3nt: TGTGCCAGCAGCTTAATTTCTCAGAACAATCAGCCCCAGCATTTT
CDR3aa: CASSLISQNNQPQHF

len: 12
j_gene: TRBJ1-3
abundance: .
d_gene: .
v_gene: TRBV30
CDR3nt: TGTGCCTGGCATTCCTCTGGAAACACCATATATTTT
CDR3aa: CAWHSSGNTIYF

len: 14
j_gene: TRBJ2-1
abundance: few
d_gene: .
v_gene: TRBV13
CDR3nt: TGTGCCAGCAGCTCACGCGGGGCCCTCAATGAGCAGTTCTTC
CDR3aa: CASSSRGALNEQFF

len: 14
j_gene: TRBJ1-2
abundance: few
d_gene: .
v_gene: TRBV25-1
CDR3nt: TGTGCCAGCAGTCTTCTAGGACAGTCCTATGGCTACACCTTC
CDR3aa: CASSLLGQSYGYTF

len: 14
j_gene: TRBJ2-3
abundance: few
d_gene: .
v_gene: TRBV29-1
CDR3nt: TGCAGCGTTGGGGTAGCCACTAGCACAGATACGCAGTATTTT
CDR3aa: CSVGVATSTDTQYF

len: 14
j_gene: TRBJ1-1
abundance: .
d_gene: .
v_gene: TRBV10-3
CDR3nt: TGTGCCATCAGTTCTGGAGATACAGGAACCGAAGCTTTCTTT
CDR3aa: CAISSGDTGTEAFF

len: 14
j_gene: TRBJ2-1
abundance: .
d_gene: .
v_gene: TRBV30
CDR3nt: TGTGCCTGGAGTCCCCAATCAGGGTGGGGTGAGCAGTTCTTC
CDR3aa: CAWSPQSGWGEQFF

len: 14
j_gene: TRBJ2-5
abundance: .
d_gene: .
v_gene: TRBV18
CDR3nt: TGTGCCAGCTCCTTTCGTAGGGGCGCAGAGACCCAGTACTTC
CDR3aa: CASSFRRGAETQYF

len: 11
j_gene: TRBJ1-2
abundance: .
d_gene: .
v_gene: TRBV7-2
CDR3nt: TGTGCCAGCAGTTTTACCAGGGCCTACACCTTC
CDR3aa: CASSFTRAYTF

len: 16
j_gene: TRBJ2-1
abundance: .
d_gene: TRBD2
v_gene: TRBV9
CDR3nt: TGTGCCAGCACGCCCCTAAGACTAGCGGGATACAATGAGCAGTTCTTC
CDR3aa: CASTPLRLAGYNEQFF

len: 11
j_gene: TRBJ2-1
abundance: .
d_gene: .
v_gene: TRBV29-1
CDR3nt: TGCAGCGTAGATGCCTGGGAGACCGGGTTCTTC
CDR3aa: CSVDAWETGFF

len: 12
j_gene: TRBJ2-5
abundance: .
d_gene: .
v_gene: TRBV18
CDR3nt: TGTGCCAGCTCACCAAGTGGAGAGACCCAGTACTTC
CDR3aa: CASSPSGETQYF